What follows are 11 T cell receptor beta chains derived from one specimen sequenced in a study of tumor and adjacent non-tumor tissue in lung cancer. TCRbeta libraries were built with three rounds of nested PCR, modified from ARM-PCR. One entry per CDR3 protein results from TCRdb running MiXCR on the multiplex PCR reads. This table has just over 200,000 distinct CDR3 sequences, 60% to 75% appearing once. This sample's RNA came from whole unsorted tissue. The sequencing sample was made of lung tumor tissue. The receptors were sampled from a man between 60 and 75 years old with non-small cell lung cancer.

This clonotype showed up just a few times. The chain couples TRBV4-2 to TRBJ2-6; 8 nucleotides match TRBD2. CDR1 is LGHNA and CDR2 is YNFKEQ in the germline V gene. This CDR3 contains 17 residues. V lost 4 bases, J lost 0 bases, and 5 bases stayed unmatched. The CDR3 sequence: CASSPLAGFSGANVLTF. The CDR3 bases are TGTGCCAGCAGCCCCCTAGCGGGCTTCTCTGGGGCCAACGTCCTGACTTTC.

On this clonotype itself: At one end, the junction sequence differs from germline, possibly due to a read error. This chain links TRBV12-5 with TRBJ2-7; a possible D gene is TRBD1 (6 bases). Germline CDR1 is LGHNT and CDR2 is FRNRAP. CDR3 length equals 13 residues. The CDR3 nucleotides read TGTGATAGTGGTAGCCAACAGGGTCCCGAGCAGTACTTC. Amino acids: CDSGSQQGPEQYF.

Comment on this clonotype: A much larger clone is a single base away; this may be a read error. The CDR3 does not close with the conserved phenylalanine or tryptophan, likely indicating a read error. The chain recombines TRBV4-1 with TRBJ2-3, with 9 bases aligning to TRBD1. The germline V gene encodes CDR1 MGHRA and CDR2 YSYEKL. V shed 3 bases, J shed 4 bases, and the junction held 5 bases outside the gene matches. The CDR3 runs 15 residues. The chain's CDR3 is CASSQGQGFSDTQYL. Written as DNA, the CDR3 is TGCGCCAGCAGCCAGGGACAGGGTTTCTCAGATACGCAGTATTTA.

This clonotype appeared once. CDR3 protein: CASSYIAGVYNEQFF. The DNA for the CDR3 is TGTGCCAGCAGCTATATTGCGGGAGTCTACAATGAGCAGTTCTTC. The chain is built from TRBV5-4 and TRBJ2-1, with 7 positions matching TRBD2. Germline values: CDR1 SGHNT, CDR2 YYREEE (reference sequence). This CDR3 has 15 amino acids. V gave up 3 bases and J gave up 3 bases; unmatched junction bases: 6.

This clonotype was counted at least ten times. J is TRBJ2-1 and V is TRBV11-1; 13 positions agree with TRBD2. The length of the CDR3 is 15 residues. Trimming took 5 bases from V and 8 from J; bases not matched to a gene: 6. Germline V gives CDR1 SGHAT, CDR2 FQDESV (reference sequence). This chain's CDR3 is CASSATSGRGYEQFF. The CDR3, as DNA: TGTGCCAGCAGCGCCACTAGCGGGAGGGGGTATGAGCAGTTCTTC.

Comment on this clonotype: The junction departs from the called germline gene at one end, perhaps through a read error. The chain is built from TRBV29-1 and TRBJ1-2; D is unresolved. CDR1 is SQVTM, CDR2 ANQGSEA, per germline. This CDR3 is built from 15 residues. CDR3 protein: CSVEGGWGTYYGYIF. The CDR3 DNA sequence: TGCAGCGTTGAAGGGGGTTGGGGAACCTACTATGGCTACATCTTC.

V and J are TRBV12-3 or TRBV12-4 and TRBJ2-5; D call uncertain. This CDR3 is 13 amino acids long. The CDR3 DNA sequence: TGTGCTGGCAGTTTTTCAGGCGCAGAGACCCAGTACTTC. Encoded protein: CAGSFSGAETQYF.

As to this clonotype: A read error may produce the germline difference seen at one junction end. The V gene is TRBV4-3, the J gene TRBJ2-7, with 10 bases fitting TRBD2. This CDR3 has 18 amino acids. Germline lookup yields CDR1 LGHNA and CDR2 YSLEER. In DNA, the CDR3 is TGCGCCAGTAGCCAAGAACTAGCGGGATGTCCAATCTCCTACGAGCAGTACTTC. Its translation: CASSQELAGCPISYEQYF.

The chain carries TRBV4-1 and TRBJ2-2; tentative D call: TRBD2 (6 bases). The CDR3 consists of 15 residues. Germline values: CDR1 MGHRA, CDR2 YSYEKL. The V and J ends lost 0 bases and 6 bases respectively, with 11 bases between them. Here the CDR3 DNA reads TGCGCCAGCAGCCAAGAAAGCCCGGGGGCCGGGGAGCTGTTTTTT. Protein: CASSQESPGAGELFF.

In regard to this clonotype: Compared with germline, one end of the junction differs, possibly owing to a read error. CDR3 DNA sequence: TGTGTCAGCAGCGGTGAACCCGGGACAGGAAACTACAATGAGCAGTTCTTC. It translates to CVSSGEPGTGNYNEQFF. V gene TRBV9 combines with J gene TRBJ2-1; 8 bases are shared with TRBD1. CDR3 length: 17 amino acids. CDR1 and CDR2 (germline): SGDLS, YYNGEE.

About this clonotype itself: Its ends do not fully match the called genes, so a read error is possible. The chain has TRBV5-1 and TRBJ1-1; D gene ambiguous. In germline, CDR1 is SGHRS, CDR2 YFSETQ. CDR3 size: 14 residues. The CDR3 spells CASNLAGKNTEAFF. Here the CDR3 DNA reads TGCGCCAGCAACTTGGCCGGGAAGAACACTGAAGCTTTCTTT.